This T cell receptor beta chain was documented in a study of metastatic and nonmetastatic thyroid tumors. Whole-study context: Comparison of repertoires was carried out across blood and tumor or nodule tissue from malignant and benign thyroid patients. General observations from the study: Benign nodules were reported to have significantly lower TCR beta diversity than malignant thyroid tumors, in blood and tumor.

In the authors' workflow: The distant-metastasis classifier for papillary thyroid cancer was built from CDR3 differences across clinicopathological groups. TCRdb re-clonotyped the PCR reads through MiXCR. The authors' filters were not applied to this entry. The sample includes approximately 16,000 clones, over 25% of them seen just once. Notes on this clone: Its antigen is currently unknown. A much larger clone sits a single nucleotide away, making a read error possible.

Patients were all untreated before their thyroid surgery. Sequences were obtained from tumor tissue. The TCR originated in a male donor with papillary thyroid cancer or a benign thyroid nodule (not recorded which). Some clones in this sample may be carry-over from other donors' samples.

For the CDR3, the DNA is TGTGCCGGCAGTGCCTATCCAGAGAACTATGGCAACACCTTC. Protein: CAGSAYPENYGNTF. The V and J genes are TRBV6-1 and TRBJ1-2; D is unclear. CDR1 is MNHNS and CDR2 is SASEGT in the germline V gene. This CDR3 is built from 14 residues.